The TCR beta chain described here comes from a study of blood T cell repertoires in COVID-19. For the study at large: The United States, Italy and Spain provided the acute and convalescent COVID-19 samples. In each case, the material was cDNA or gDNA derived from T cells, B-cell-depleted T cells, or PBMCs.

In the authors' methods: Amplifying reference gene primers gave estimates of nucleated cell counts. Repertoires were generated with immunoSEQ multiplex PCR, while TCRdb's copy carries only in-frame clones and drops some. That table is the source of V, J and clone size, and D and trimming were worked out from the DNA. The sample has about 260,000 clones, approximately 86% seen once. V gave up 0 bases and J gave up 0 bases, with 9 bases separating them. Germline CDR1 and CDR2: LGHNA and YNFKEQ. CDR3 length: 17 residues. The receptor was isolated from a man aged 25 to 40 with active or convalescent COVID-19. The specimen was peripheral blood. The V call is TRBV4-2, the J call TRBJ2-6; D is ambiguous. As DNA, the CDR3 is TGTGCCAGCAGCCAAGATCGGCGGAGCTCTGGGGCCAACGTCCTGACTTTC. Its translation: CASSQDRRSSGANVLTF.